The present TCR beta chain was sequenced within a study of T-cell reconstitution after alpha-beta-depleted transplantation in children. General study findings and limits: Newly made T cells mostly supplied T-cell counts and diversity one year after transplant. At around two months after transplant, the alpha-beta T cells were reportedly derived from several hundred expanded clones that came from non-depleted graft cells. Day-60 TCRbeta diversity that was high in some patients was derived from surviving recipient T cells and thymic progenitors.

TCRbeta library construction was performed incorporating unique molecular identifiers. TCRdb independently ran MiXCR on the PCR reads; one entry per CDR3 protein. The table includes around 580,000 distinct CDR3 sequences, more than 20% detected once. Trimming took off 1 base at V and 0 bases at J, with 4 bases between the two ends. CDR1 and CDR2 (germline): SQVTM, ANQGSEA. The CDR3 extends over 12 amino acids. This clonotype was seen at least ten times. Its target is not known. The sequencing used PBMCs, mostly from graft donor cells, collected 360 days after TCRalphabeta/CD19-depleted stem cell transplant. This sequence was found in a boy in the first two years of life who had a stem cell transplant for acute myeloid leukemia, so the T cells may come from the graft donor. This chain uses TRBV29-1 with TRBJ2-7; D is ambiguous. CDR3 in DNA: TGCAGCGTTGAAGGGGACTCCTACGAGCAGTACTTC. Encoded protein: CSVEGDSYEQYF.